This is a list of T cell receptor beta chains from one sample in a study of monozygotic twins with inflammatory bowel disease. TCRdb re-called the 5' RACE reads and shows each CDR3 protein once, DNA omitted. The specimen's table records fewer than 350,000 distinct CDR3 sequences. The sequenced sample consisted of blood. The receptors stem from a human donor with ulcerative colitis or Crohn's disease, or a healthy co-twin of an affected twin (not recorded which). The CDR3 runs from the conserved cysteine through the conserved F or W.

v_gene: TRBV20-1
j_gene: TRBJ1-6
CDR3aa: CSVMTTGGSSPLHF

v_gene: TRBV5-1
j_gene: TRBJ2-3
CDR3aa: CASSSTGTDTDTQYF

v_gene: TRBV20-1
j_gene: TRBJ1-1
CDR3aa: CSASSDRNTEAFF

v_gene: TRBV5-1
j_gene: TRBJ2-7
CDR3aa: CASSLILTGGSYEQYF

v_gene: TRBV5-1
j_gene: TRBJ1-2
CDR3aa: CASSLDNRDSYGYTF

v_gene: TRBV5-5
j_gene: TRBJ1-2
CDR3aa: CASSFAGQMYGYTF

v_gene: TRBV14
j_gene: TRBJ2-6
CDR3aa: CASSQDPGGTTLISGANVLTF

v_gene: TRBV5-1
j_gene: TRBJ2-2
CDR3aa: CASSARGANTGELFF

v_gene: TRBV5-4
j_gene: TRBJ2-4
CDR3aa: CASSLERGLTNIQYF

v_gene: TRBV6-2/TRBV6-3
j_gene: TRBJ2-6
CDR3aa: CASRPHSISGANVLTF

v_gene: TRBV20-1
j_gene: TRBJ1-5
CDR3aa: CSASVQGLGSNQPQHF

v_gene: TRBV7-2
j_gene: TRBJ1-5
CDR3aa: CASSLVGTGNNQPQHF

v_gene: TRBV19
j_gene: TRBJ2-7
CDR3aa: CASSIDWPGASYEQYF

v_gene: TRBV5-1
j_gene: TRBJ2-7
CDR3aa: CASSLPGPFPYEQYF

v_gene: TRBV4-1
j_gene: TRBJ2-7
CDR3aa: CASSLHRAQAYEQYF

v_gene: TRBV28
j_gene: TRBJ2-3
CDR3aa: CASSPSGSIGTDTQYF

v_gene: TRBV3-1
j_gene: TRBJ2-1
CDR3aa: CASSLRTETNEQFF

v_gene: TRBV12-3/TRBV12-4
j_gene: TRBJ2-1
CDR3aa: CASSVGQGKINEQFF

v_gene: TRBV20-1
j_gene: TRBJ2-7
CDR3aa: CSAHATRATYEQHF

v_gene: TRBV20-1
j_gene: TRBJ2-3
CDR3aa: CSASDLAGDADTQYF

v_gene: TRBV20-1
j_gene: TRBJ2-3
CDR3aa: CSARVPYRASDTQYF

v_gene: TRBV6-2/TRBV6-3
j_gene: TRBJ2-7
CDR3aa: CASTGGTSYEQYF

v_gene: TRBV12-3/TRBV12-4
j_gene: TRBJ2-3
CDR3aa: CASSELRIASTDTQYF

v_gene: TRBV19
j_gene: TRBJ1-1
CDR3aa: CASRWGANTEAFF

v_gene: TRBV20-1
j_gene: TRBJ1-5
CDR3aa: CSARGVGSNQPQHF